This section outlines one T cell receptor (beta chain) sequence together with its context. Its antigen remains unidentified. Within one base of it there is no much larger clone, and no base qualities were kept. This record belongs to a study of shared clonotypes between healthy human individuals (dated by TCRdb to 2018 to 2021). Context from the whole study: Three men and two women, aged 18 to 49 years, made up the cohort. Different laboratories and diverse techniques were used to prepare libraries and sequence TCR repertoires, to increase sequencing depth and limit assay-specific biases. The study deeply sequenced blood TCR repertoires of roughly five healthy adults to estimate repertoire size and the extent of clonotype sharing between individuals. Leukapheresis yielded between about 0.85 and 10 billion PBMCs per donor. Per donor, three plates each were used for CD4 naive and CD4 memory, two for CD8 naive, and one for CD8 memory.

The germline V gene gives CDR1 as MDHEN and CDR2 as SYDVKM. At the junction V is shortened by 2 bases and J by 3 bases, with 11 bases in between. The CDR3 holds 14 amino acids from the cysteine to the phenylalanine. The only DNA kept is the CDR3, 42 bases in frame from the first base. Using the deep immunoSEQ assay, multiplex PCR amplified TCR CDR3 regions from genomic DNA. Extracted genomic DNA from each cell subset was distributed evenly across all wells of several immunoSEQ 96-well plates, and each plate was treated as a replicate. Each replicate PCR for sorted subsets received roughly 0.2 ug genomic DNA, equal to roughly 33,000 T cell genomes. Purified libraries were quantified with a Qubit 3.0 fluorometer, sized on a Bioanalyzer 2100, and re-quantified with the KAPA Library Quantification kit. A separate single-read 150-cycle Illumina NextSeq 550 flow cell was used to sequence each immunoSEQ 96-well plate. The source study handled its data this way. The immunoSEQ output contained only junctional sequences without quality scores, so filtering could not match that applied to full-length reads. Sequences were annotated with PyIR, a Python wrapper for IgBLAST v1.9, and V/J genes and CDR3 were assigned using IMGT germline references. Reads were removed for weak V/J assignments (E-value above 1e-6), missing CDR3, stop codons, out-of-frame junctions, or ambiguous translated residues. V3J clonotypes were defined by identical inferred V gene, J gene, and CDR3 amino acid sequence. The percentage overlap between two repertoires was calculated by dividing the number of shared unique clonotypes by the size of the smaller repertoire. Repertoire richness was assessed with RTK rarefaction, the Chao1 estimator, and Recon v2.1 estimates of unobserved clonotypes. Generation probabilities for all TCRbeta clonotypes obtained by the gDNA method from a handful of donors were computed using OLGA. What TCRdb holds here is the immuneACCESS table cut down to in-frame rearrangements. Part of the clones is not present; checked against another copy, under half of the missing clones reflect an unresolved V gene, and the others are unexplained. V and J calls and clone size are those listed in that table; D and trimming were worked out from the DNA. For this sample the table gives roughly 2,300,000 clones, of which under 95% were detected only once. 0.3% to 0.4% of the sample goes to the ten largest clones.

The donors were healthy, HIV-negative adults with no recently reported acute infections or vaccinations. Only Caucasian adults living in Nashville, Tennessee, USA were represented among the donors. Magnetic negative selection was used to enrich CD4+ T cells, after which naive cells were positively selected on CD45RA and the negative fraction became the memory subset. After blood collection by leukapheresis, PBMCs were isolated using Ficoll-Histopaque density gradient centrifugation and then cryopreserved in the vapor phase of liquid nitrogen. Purity and quantity of every magnetically sorted T cell population were checked by analytical flow cytometry. Genomic DNA was isolated from each sorted fraction and quantified by UV absorbance on a Nanodrop 2000c. Paper-wide results and their limitations: Because the study included only a small number of donors, the genetic and exposure-history diversity represented was limited. Compared with non-shared clonotypes, the clonotypes found in all four sorted-subset donors had higher generation probabilities. Only blood was sampled, and tissue TCR repertoires likely differ from those in blood. Rarefaction of sorted-subset datasets indicated incomplete sequencing despite the large sequencing depth. Pairwise subsampling led to the expectation that sequencing depth would affect the degree of clonotype sharing among donors. Across several donors, approximately 5% of naive CD4, 3% to 4% of naive CD8, 2% to 2.5% of memory CD4, and approximately 0.42% of memory CD8 clonotypes were shared. Larger estimated clonotype richness was generally found for naive subsets than for memory subsets.

The clonotype was recovered from a man between 18 and 35 years old in good health. Some clones in this sample may be carry-over from other donors' samples. The chain is assembled from TRBV28 and TRBJ2-7; the D gene is possibly TRBD1 or TRBD2, each agreeing over 5 bases. Sequencing input: naive CD4+ T cells from PBMCs. In light of the paper, this sample's cell subset or site label describes: CD45RA+ positively selected. The CDR3 protein sequence reads: CASSLGMGVYEQYF. The nucleotide sequence reads as follows: TGTGCCAGCAGTTTAGGGATGGGGGTCTACGAGCAGTACTTC.